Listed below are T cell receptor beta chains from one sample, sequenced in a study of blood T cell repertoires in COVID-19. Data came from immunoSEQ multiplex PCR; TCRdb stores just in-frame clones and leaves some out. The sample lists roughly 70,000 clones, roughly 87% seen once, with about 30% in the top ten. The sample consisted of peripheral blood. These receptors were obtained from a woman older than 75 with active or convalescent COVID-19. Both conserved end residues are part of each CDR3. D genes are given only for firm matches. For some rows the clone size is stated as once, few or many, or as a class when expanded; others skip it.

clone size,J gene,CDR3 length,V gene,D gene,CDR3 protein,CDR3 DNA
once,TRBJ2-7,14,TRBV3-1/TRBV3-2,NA,CASSQVVSSREQYF,TGTGCCAGCAGCCAAGTCGTGTCTAGCCGCGAGCAGTACTTC
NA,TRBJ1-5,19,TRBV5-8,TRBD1,CASGRPKGQGARGNQPQHF,TGTGCCAGCGGACGACCCAAAGGACAGGGGGCTAGGGGCAATCAGCCCCAGCATTTT
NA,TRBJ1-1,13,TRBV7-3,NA,CASSFRENTEAFF,TGTGCCAGCAGCTTCCGAGAGAACACTGAAGCTTTCTTT
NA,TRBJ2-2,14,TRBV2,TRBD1,CASLGQGDTGELFF,TGTGCCAGCCTGGGACAGGGGGACACCGGGGAGCTGTTTTTT
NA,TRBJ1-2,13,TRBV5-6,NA,CASSLAVQYGYTF,TGTGCCAGCAGCTTGGCAGTACAATATGGCTACACCTTC
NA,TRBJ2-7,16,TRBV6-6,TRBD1,CASRTEGSGQNYEQYF,TGTGCCAGCAGGACCGAGGGCTCGGGACAGAACTACGAGCAGTACTTC
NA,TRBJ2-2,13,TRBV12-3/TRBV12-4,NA,CASSRGGNGELFF,TGTGCCAGCAGTAGGGGGGGGAACGGGGAGCTGTTTTTT
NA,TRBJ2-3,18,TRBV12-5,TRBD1,CASGLAPGDRVSTDTQYF,TGTGCTAGTGGTTTGGCCCCGGGGGACAGGGTAAGCACAGATACGCAGTATTTT
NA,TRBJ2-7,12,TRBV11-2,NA,CASSPIGPEQYF,TGTGCCAGCAGCCCCATTGGGCCCGAGCAGTACTTC
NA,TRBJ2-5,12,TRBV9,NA,CASSDLAGPQYF,TGTGCCAGCAGCGATCTGGCGGGGCCCCAGTACTTC
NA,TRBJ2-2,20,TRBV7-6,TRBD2,CASSSRLGAGGPKNTGELFF,TGTGCCAGCAGCTCCCGCCTAGGGGCGGGGGGGCCGAAGAACACCGGGGAGCTGTTTTTT
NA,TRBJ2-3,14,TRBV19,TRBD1,CASNRQGAPDTQYF,TGTGCCAGTAACCGACAGGGCGCCCCAGATACGCAGTATTTT
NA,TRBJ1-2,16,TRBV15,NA,CATSRDPGDLFYGYTF,TGTGCCACCAGCAGAGATCCCGGTGATCTATTCTATGGCTACACCTTC
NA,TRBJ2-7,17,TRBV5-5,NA,CASSLEDYGSFPREQYF,TGTGCCAGCAGCTTGGAGGATTACGGCTCTTTTCCGAGGGAGCAGTACTTC
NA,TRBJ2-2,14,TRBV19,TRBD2,CASNPERGAGELFF,TGTGCCAGTAACCCTGAGCGGGGGGCCGGGGAGCTGTTTTTT
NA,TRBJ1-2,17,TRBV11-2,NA,CASSLSGSDPGHYGYTF,TGTGCCAGCAGCTTATCAGGGTCTGATCCTGGTCACTATGGCTACACCTTC
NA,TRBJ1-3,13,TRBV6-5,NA,CASTSYSGNTIYF,TGTGCCAGCACCTCCTACTCTGGAAACACCATATATTTT
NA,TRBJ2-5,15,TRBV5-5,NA,CASSLAGVVQETQYF,TGTGCCAGCAGCTTGGCGGGGGTCGTCCAAGAGACCCAGTACTTC
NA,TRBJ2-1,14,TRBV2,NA,CASRGGGIHNEQFF,TGTGCCAGCAGAGGTGGGGGGATCCACAATGAGCAGTTCTTC
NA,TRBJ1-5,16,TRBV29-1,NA,CSDLESGGILNQPQHF,TGCAGCGATCTTGAATCGGGGGGCATTCTCAATCAGCCCCAGCATTTT
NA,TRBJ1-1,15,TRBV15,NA,CATSPVGAMNTEAFF,TGTGCCACCAGCCCGGTAGGGGCAATGAACACTGAAGCTTTCTTT
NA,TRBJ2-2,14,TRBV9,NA,CASSVASHTGELFF,TGTGCCAGCAGCGTAGCCAGTCACACCGGGGAGCTGTTTTTT
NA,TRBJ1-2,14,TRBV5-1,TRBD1,CASSLGGTGANPTF,TGCGCCAGCAGCCTAGGGGGGACAGGAGCTAATCCGACCTTC
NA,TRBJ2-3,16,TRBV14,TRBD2,CASSQLAVAGGDTQYF,TGTGCCAGCAGCCAACTAGCGGTGGCAGGTGGAGATACGCAGTATTTT
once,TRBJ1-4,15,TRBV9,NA,CASSVGRALSEKLFF,TGTGCCAGCAGCGTTGGCAGGGCTTTAAGTGAAAAACTGTTTTTT
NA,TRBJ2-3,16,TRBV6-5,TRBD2,CASSYSTGGNTDTQYF,TGTGCCAGCAGTTACTCGACCGGGGGGAACACAGATACGCAGTATTTT
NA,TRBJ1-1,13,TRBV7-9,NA,CASSRSGVVEAFF,TGTGCCAGCAGCCGGTCAGGGGTGGTTGAAGCTTTCTTT
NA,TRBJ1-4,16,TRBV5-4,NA,CASSLRARGTNEKLFF,TGTGCCAGCAGCCTCAGAGCCCGGGGAACTAATGAAAAACTGTTTTTT
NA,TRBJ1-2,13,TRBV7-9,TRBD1,CASRSGTAYGYTF,TGTGCCAGCAGGTCCGGGACAGCCTATGGCTACACCTTC
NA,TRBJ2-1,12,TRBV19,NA,CASRQLNNEQFF,TGTGCCAGTCGACAGCTCAACAATGAGCAGTTCTTC
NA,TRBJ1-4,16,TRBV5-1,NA,CASSLNGGATNEKLFF,TGCGCCAGCAGCTTGAATGGGGGCGCAACTAATGAAAAACTGTTTTTT
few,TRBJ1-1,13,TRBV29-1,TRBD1,CSVELQGGTEAFF,TGCAGCGTTGAGTTACAGGGGGGCACTGAAGCTTTCTTT
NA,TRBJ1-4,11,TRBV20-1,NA,CSANGDEKLFF,TGCAGTGCTAATGGAGATGAAAAACTGTTTTTT
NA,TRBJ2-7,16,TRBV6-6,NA,CASSSSGEARVGEQYF,TGTGCCAGCAGTTCCTCCGGGGAGGCCAGGGTGGGGGAGCAGTACTTC
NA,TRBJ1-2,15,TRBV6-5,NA,CASKPPGPERYGYTF,TGTGCCAGCAAGCCCCCAGGCCCCGAACGCTATGGCTACACCTTC
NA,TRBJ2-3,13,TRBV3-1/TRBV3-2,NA,CASSQEATDTQYF,TGTGCCAGCAGCCAAGAAGCTACAGATACGCAGTATTTT
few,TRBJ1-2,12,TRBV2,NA,CASTGNNYGYTF,TGTGCCAGCACGGGGAACAACTATGGCTACACCTTC
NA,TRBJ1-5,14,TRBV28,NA,CASSIRQLNQPQHF,TGTGCCAGCAGTATTCGACAGCTCAATCAGCCCCAGCATTTT
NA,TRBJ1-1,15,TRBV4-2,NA,CASSPSEAPVTEAFF,TGTGCCAGCAGCCCCTCAGAGGCACCTGTCACTGAAGCTTTCTTT
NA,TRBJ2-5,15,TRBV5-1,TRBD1,CASSVDRGHHETQYF,TGCGCCAGCAGCGTAGACAGGGGCCATCACGAGACCCAGTACTTC
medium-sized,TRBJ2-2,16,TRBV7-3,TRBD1,CASSASRDRGTGELFF,TGTGCCAGCAGCGCGTCCCGGGACAGGGGGACCGGGGAGCTGTTTTTT
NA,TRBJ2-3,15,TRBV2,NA,CACSPSSQEPDTQYF,TGTGCCTGCTCCCCTAGCTCCCAAGAACCAGATACGCAGTATTTT
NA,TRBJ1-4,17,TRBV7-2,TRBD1,CASSYLPLGQGGEKLFF,TGTGCCAGCAGCTACCTGCCCCTGGGACAGGGGGGGGAAAAACTGTTTTTT
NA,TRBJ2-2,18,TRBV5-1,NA,CASSLVRERRGRTGELFF,TGCGCCAGCAGCTTGGTGCGAGAGCGGAGGGGTCGCACCGGGGAGCTGTTTTTT
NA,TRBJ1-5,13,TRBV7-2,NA,CASSLRQTQPQHF,TGTGCCAGCAGCTTAAGACAGACTCAGCCCCAGCATTTT
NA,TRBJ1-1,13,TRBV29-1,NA,CSVETNSNTEAFF,TGCAGCGTTGAAACGAACTCGAACACTGAAGCTTTCTTT
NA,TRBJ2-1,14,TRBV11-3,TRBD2,CASSPRTSGYEQFF,TGTGCCAGCAGCCCCCGGACTAGCGGGTATGAGCAGTTCTTC
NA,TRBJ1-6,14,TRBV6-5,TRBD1,CASSYDRDNSPLHF,TGTGCCAGCAGTTACGACAGGGATAATTCACCCCTCCACTTT
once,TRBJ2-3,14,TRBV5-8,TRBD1,CASSKKGQGHTQYF,TGTGCCAGCAGCAAGAAAGGACAGGGACATACGCAGTATTTT